Below are 6 T cell receptor beta chains sequenced from a single sample in a study of cytomegalovirus exposure and HLA in healthy donors (dated by TCRdb to the late 2010s). Libraries were prepared through the immunoSEQ multiplex PCR assay. A mixture of 60 forward primers for TCR Vbeta segments and 13 reverse primers for TCR Jbeta segments was used in the multiplex PCR. This immuneACCESS table, as held by TCRdb, lists in-frame sequences with V and J called but not all clones. Of the missing ones, under half trace to an unresolved V gene in checked studies; the others have no known cause. Within this sample are around 200,000 clones, with 86% of them counted one time only. The ten largest make up around 0.34% of the sample. Sequencing was done on a sample of PBMCs. The receptors were gathered from a woman aged 25 to 39 in good health and CMV-seronegative.

As concerns this clone: A junction boundary mismatches the germline segment, possibly from a read error. The J gene is TRBJ2-7, the V gene TRBV7-9; D may be TRBD2 (5 bases). The CDR3 totals 12 residues. Per the germline V gene, CDR1 is SEHNR and CDR2 is FQNEAQ (reference sequence). The CDR3 spells CSSSLGVYEQYF. The CDR3 DNA reads as TGTTCCAGCAGCTTGGGAGTTTACGAGCAGTACTTC.

The chain couples TRBV23-1 to TRBJ1-3, with D hard to call. TRBV23-1 is classed as an ORF, of uncertain function. CDR3 size: 16 residues. V shed 4 bases and J shed 5 bases, with 18 bases lying between them. The CDR3 bases are TGCGCCAGCAGTCTTTCGCGAGACATGTTTAGAAACACCATATATTTT. This codes for CASSLSRDMFRNTIYF.

V usage is TRBV14 and J usage is TRBJ2-7, with D uncertain. CDR1 and CDR2 from the germline V gene are SGHDN and FVKESK. V was pared by 0 bases and J by 4 bases, with 13 bases between. CDR3 length: 15 residues. This CDR3 is CASSQDGSGFYEQYF. The CDR3 coding sequence is TGTGCCAGCAGCCAAGACGGGTCCGGCTTTTACGAGCAGTACTTC.

The chain joins TRBV4-1 to TRBJ1-6, with a weak D call TRBD1 (6 bases). The ends were cut back, 1 base at V and 3 bases at J, with 7 bases in the middle. Germline V gives CDR1 MGHRA, CDR2 YSYEKL. The CDR3 is 15 residues long. The CDR3 sequence is CASSQGDIYNSPLHF. CDR3 nucleotides: TGCGCCAGCAGCCAAGGGGACATCTATAATTCACCCCTCCACTTT.

The CDR3 region has the DNA TGCGCCAGCAGACTAGCGGGGGTCGGCACAGATACGCAGTATTTT. Protein: CASRLAGVGTDTQYF. The gene calls are TRBV5-1 and TRBJ2-3; TRBD2 aligns across 11 bases. After removal of 5 bases from V and 1 base from J, the junction contained 3 bases not matched to a gene. The CDR3 has 15 amino acids. The germline V gene has CDR1 SGHRS and CDR2 YFSETQ.

The chain carries TRBV28 and TRBJ2-7; D unresolved. The V gene's germline CDR1 is MDHEN and CDR2 SYDVKM. Between the trimmed V and J ends, which lost 5 bases and 1 base, there was a span of 9 bases. CDR3 length: 13 amino acids. CDR3 sequence: CASSPPASYEQYF. Here the CDR3 DNA reads TGTGCCAGCAGTCCCCCCGCGTCCTACGAGCAGTACTTC.